One sample yielded the 29 T cell receptor beta chains listed below, sequenced in a study of blood T cell repertoires in COVID-19. TCRdb keeps only in-frame clones here, not all; method: immunoSEQ multiplex PCR. The sample lists around 130,000 clones, around 89% seen once, with 9.5% to 12% in the top ten. Input material: peripheral blood. The receptor source for this set is a woman at least 80 years old with acute or convalescent COVID-19.

The chain joins TRBV11-2 to TRBJ1-1; 7 bases are shared with TRBD1. The CDR3 contains 14 residues. After removal of 2 bases from V and 5 bases from J, the junction contained 5 bases not matched to a gene. CDR1 and CDR2 from the germline V gene are SGHAT and FQNNGV. The CDR3: CASSLSQGETEAFF. CDR3 nucleotide sequence: TGTGCCAGCAGCTTAAGCCAGGGGGAGACTGAAGCTTTCTTT.

The rearrangement uses TRBV5-1 and TRBJ1-6; a possible D gene is TRBD1 (6 bases). The CDR3 loop spans 14 amino acids. Germline values: CDR1 SGHRS, CDR2 YFSETQ. Trimming removed 1 base from V and 7 bases from J, with 9 bases in between. In nucleotides, the CDR3 is TGCGCCAGCAGCTTGCTGGACAGAAATTCACCCCTCCACTTT. Translated, it gives CASSLLDRNSPLHF.

The V call is TRBV5-1, the J call TRBJ1-5, with D possibly matching TRBD1 (5 bases). The CDR3 loop spans 14 amino acids. Germline lookup yields CDR1 SGHRS and CDR2 YFSETQ. Trimming removed 2 bases at V and 6 bases at J, with 12 bases between. CDR3 residues: CASSFVGGGQPQHF. The CDR3, as DNA: TGCGCCAGCAGCTTTGTGGGGGGAGGTCAGCCCCAGCATTTT.

J is TRBJ2-3 and V is TRBV7-2; 7 bases align to TRBD1. J was trimmed by 5 bases and V by 7 bases; bases with no gene match: 3. CDR3 length equals 12 residues. In germline, CDR1 is SGHTA, CDR2 FQGNSA. CDR3 in amino acids: CASKDRRDTQYF. DNA of the CDR3: TGTGCCAGCAAGGACAGGAGAGATACGCAGTATTTT.

A single count supports this clone. The gene calls are TRBV18 and TRBJ1-1; no reliable D call. V dropped 2 bases and J dropped 1 base, with 11 bases sitting between them. Per the germline V gene, CDR1 is KGHSH and CDR2 is LQKENI. The CDR3 has 15 amino acids. The CDR3 reads CASSPLIGWNTEAFF. The CDR3 bases are TGTGCCAGCTCACCATTGATCGGGTGGAACACTGAAGCTTTCTTT.

The V call is TRBV2, the J call TRBJ1-2; D gene ambiguous. The length of the CDR3 is 14 residues. The germline gives CDR1 SNHLY, CDR2 FYNNEI. Trimming took off 2 bases at V and 4 bases at J, with 11 bases between the two ends. This CDR3 is CASSESSWGYGYTF. The CDR3 DNA reads TGTGCCAGCAGTGAATCTAGCTGGGGCTATGGCTACACCTTC. Together with reference TRBV2 and TRBJ1-2, the CDR3 gives the full variable domain: EPEVTQTPSHQVTQMGQEVILRCVPISNHLYFYWYRQILGQKVEFLVSFYNNEISEKSEIFDDQFSVERPDGSNFTLKIRSTKLEDSAMYFCASSESSWGYGYTFGSGTRLTVV.

The gene calls are TRBV3-1 (or the pseudogene TRBV3-2) and TRBJ1-4, with 7 bases aligning to TRBD1. Germline V gene lookup returns CDR1 LGHDT and CDR2 YNNKEL (reference sequence). CDR3 length: 17 amino acids. With V trimmed by 4 bases and J by 6 bases, 14 bases remained unmatched. Here the CDR3 DNA reads TGTGCCAGCAGCCTGAGACGGAGGACAGGTCTCTATGAAAAACTGTTTTTT. It is translated as CASSLRRRTGLYEKLFF.

The chain carries TRBV30 and TRBJ1-1; D may be TRBD1 (5 bases). The germline V gene encodes CDR1 GTSNPN and CDR2 SVGIG (reference sequence). Trimming removed 6 bases at V and 8 bases at J, with 10 bases between. This CDR3 is 10 amino acids long. CDR3 region: CACQGMEAFF. The CDR3 DNA is TGTGCCTGCCAGGGTATGGAAGCTTTCTTT. Supplemented by reference TRBV30 and TRBJ1-1, the full variable domain reads SQTIHQWPATLVQPVGSPLSLECTVEGTSNPNLYWYRQAAGRGLQLLFYSVGIGQISSEVPQNLSASRPQDRQFILSSKKLLLSDSGFYLCACQGMEAFFGQGTRLTVV.

The V and J genes are TRBV7-9 and TRBJ2-7; 7 bases align to TRBD1. V dropped 2 bases and J dropped 5; count of bases not matched to a gene: 9. This CDR3 has 15 amino acids. The germline V gene encodes CDR1 SEHNR and CDR2 FQNEAQ (reference sequence). The DNA for the CDR3 is TGTGCCAGCAGCTTAATGGAAGGGGGCAGGGACGAGCAGTACTTC. This translates into CASSLMEGGRDEQYF.

This clone was seen once. The identical CDR3 is also encoded by other nucleotide sequences in the sample. The chain recombines TRBV18 with TRBJ1-5, with D hard to call. Germline CDR1 KGHSH, CDR2 LQKENI. This CDR3 spans 14 amino acids. The V end was cut by 2 bases, the J end by 2 bases, with 7 bases between. The CDR3 sequence: CASSPGQGNQPQHF. The CDR3 DNA sequence: TGTGCCAGCTCACCAGGGCAGGGCAATCAGCCCCAGCATTTT.

CDR3: CASSAGGRGNQPQHF. CDR3 bases: TGTGCCAGCAGCGCGGGGGGAAGGGGTAATCAGCCCCAGCATTTT. The V gene is TRBV7-2, the J gene TRBJ1-5, with TRBD1 as a possible D gene (5 bases). The CDR3 spans 15 residues. With 5 bases removed from V and 4 bases from J, the gap between germline ends came to 15 bases. Germline CDR1 SGHTA, CDR2 FQGNSA.

J is TRBJ1-5 and V is TRBV15; D call uncertain. Germline V gives CDR1 LNHNV, CDR2 YYDKDF (reference sequence). The CDR3 has 15 residues. V lost 1 base and J lost 6, with 13 bases in between. The CDR3 reads CATSRGLARGQPQHF. The CDR3 bases are TGTGCCACCAGCAGAGGGCTGGCGCGGGGTCAGCCCCAGCATTTT. The complete variable domain, with remaining parts taken from reference TRBV15 and TRBJ1-5, reads DAMVIQNPRYQVTQFGKPVTLSCSQTLNHNVMYWYQQKSSQAPKLLFHYYDKDFNNEADTPDNFQSRRPNTSFCFLDIRSPGLGDTAMYLCATSRGLARGQPQHFGDGTRLSIL.

The chain uses TRBV28 and TRBJ2-2; D might be TRBD1 (6 bases). This CDR3 is built from 15 residues. Germline V gene data show CDR1 as MDHEN and CDR2 as SYDVKM. V lost 7 bases to trimming and J lost 1 base, with 13 bases between them. The CDR3 DNA follows: TGTGCCAGCACCCAGACAGGAGTGAACACCGGGGAGCTGTTTTTT. It codes for CASTQTGVNTGELFF.

The chain has TRBV9 and TRBJ2-5, with D unclear. The CDR3 is 15 residues long. The germline V gene encodes CDR1 SGDLS and CDR2 YYNGEE. V was clipped by 4 bases and J by 7 bases, with 20 bases between them. In DNA form, the CDR3 reads TGTGCCAGCAGCCTCCAGGCAGGTACACTGGGGACCCAGTACTTC. It specifies CASSLQAGTLGTQYF.

The chain links TRBV4-3 to TRBJ1-4, with no clear D. V lost 2 bases, J lost 0 bases, and 19 bases lay in between. The V gene's germline CDR1 is LGHNA and CDR2 YSLEER. The CDR3 loop spans 19 amino acids. The CDR3 here is CASSQWSALVAATNEKLFF. The CDR3 region has the DNA TGCGCCAGCAGCCAATGGAGCGCGCTGGTGGCCGCAACTAATGAAAAACTGTTTTTT.

V gene TRBV30 combines with J gene TRBJ1-3; D possibly corresponds to TRBD1 (6 bases). The CDR3 sequence is 15 residues long. CDR1 and CDR2 from the germline V gene are GTSNPN and SVGIG (reference sequence). V lost 6 bases and J 0 bases, leaving 15 bases between the germline ends. This chain's CDR3 is CACHRGRGSGNTIYF. The CDR3 DNA reads TGTGCCTGTCATCGCGGCAGGGGCTCTGGAAACACCATATATTTT. Full variable domain (rest looked up from reference TRBV30 and TRBJ1-3): SQTIHQWPATLVQPVGSPLSLECTVEGTSNPNLYWYRQAAGRGLQLLFYSVGIGQISSEVPQNLSASRPQDRQFILSSKKLLLSDSGFYLCACHRGRGSGNTIYFGEGSWLTVV.

The chain recombines TRBV6-6 with TRBJ1-1; D is ambiguous. V was cut by 6 bases and J by 1 base, with 6 bases left in between. CDR3 size: 12 residues. Germline V lookup: CDR1 MNHNY, CDR2 SVGAGI (reference sequence). CDR3 residues: CASSRQNTEAFF. DNA of the CDR3: TGTGCCAGCAGCCGACAGAACACTGAAGCTTTCTTT.

The chain uses TRBV5-1 and TRBJ2-1; D uncertain. Trimming pared 4 bases from V and 8 bases from J, leaving 10 bases between. Germline V lookup: CDR1 SGHRS, CDR2 YFSETQ. The CDR3 loop spans 12 amino acids. CDR3 sequence: CASSEAAHEQFF. In DNA form, the CDR3 reads TGCGCCAGCAGCGAGGCGGCCCATGAGCAGTTCTTC.

J is TRBJ2-7 and V is TRBV2; D is unclear. The germline V and J ends were trimmed by 1 base and 6 bases, with 10 bases remaining between them. This CDR3 has 13 residues. Germline CDR1 is SNHLY and CDR2 is FYNNEI. The CDR3: CASSEVALSEQYF. CDR3 DNA sequence: TGTGCCAGCAGTGAAGTGGCCCTTTCCGAGCAGTACTTC.

The chain joins TRBV6-5 to TRBJ1-2; D uncertain. CDR1 MNHEY and CDR2 SVGAGI come from the germline V gene. V lost 5 bases and J 0 bases, leaving 10 bases between the germline ends. The CDR3 has 14 residues. The CDR3 sequence: CASSLSLTNYGYTF. The CDR3 coding sequence is TGTGCCAGCAGTCTATCGTTAACTAACTATGGCTACACCTTC.

CDR3 region: CASGRAGQGGFEQFF. The CDR3 DNA is TGCGCCAGCGGACGAGCGGGACAGGGGGGATTTGAGCAGTTCTTC. The rearrangement uses TRBV5-1 and TRBJ2-1; 11 bases are shared with TRBD1. CDR1 is SGHRS and CDR2 is YFSETQ in the germline V gene. The trim removed 7 bases at V and 9 bases at J, leaving 12 bases unmatched. The CDR3 extends over 15 amino acids. Full variable domain (remainder filled in from reference TRBV5-1 and TRBJ2-1): KAGVTQTPRYLIKTRGQQVTLSCSPISGHRSVSWYQQTPGQGLQFLFEYFSETQRNKGNFPGRFSGRQFSNSRSEMNVSTLELGDSALYLCASGRAGQGGFEQFFGPGTRLTVL.

Notes on this clone: One end of the junction does not line up with germline, which may come from a read error. V gene TRBV7-7 combines with J gene TRBJ1-4; 10 bases are shared with TRBD1. CDR3 length equals 15 residues. Germline V gene lookup returns CDR1 SSHAT and CDR2 FNYEAQ (reference sequence). CDR3: CASSPGTGVNEKLFF. As DNA, the CDR3 is TGTGCTAGCAGCCCCGGGACAGGGGTTAATGAAAAACTGTTTTTT.

This clone was observed a handful of times. CDR3 nucleotides: TGTGCCAGCAGTCCAACCTTGGGACAGGGGAAAAAGAGCTCTGGGGCCAACGTCCTGACTTTC. Translation gives CASSPTLGQGKKSSGANVLTF. The chain uses TRBV6-6 and TRBJ2-6; TRBD1 matches 10 bases. J lost 0 bases, V lost 5 bases, and 16 bases had no gene match. Per germline, CDR1 MNHNY and CDR2 SVGAGI (reference sequence). The CDR3 covers 21 residues.

The CDR3 DNA reads TGTGCCAGTAGTATCGCCCCCACGGATCAGCCCCAGCATTTT. Its protein is CASSIAPTDQPQHF. The J gene is TRBJ1-5, the V gene TRBV19; D not certain. This CDR3 spans 14 amino acids. V dropped 3 bases and J dropped 5 bases, with 11 bases sitting between them. The germline CDR1 and CDR2 sequences are LNHDA and SQIVND (reference sequence).

V and J are TRBV6-2 or TRBV6-3 and TRBJ2-7, with a weak D call TRBD1 (6 bases). The CDR3 is 14 residues long. Germline lookup yields CDR1 MNHEY and CDR2 SVGEGT. With 6 bases removed from V and 3 bases from J, the gap between germline ends came to 15 bases. This CDR3 reads CASSSTTGIYEQYF. Written as DNA, the CDR3 is TGTGCCAGCAGCTCCACAACAGGGATCTACGAGCAGTACTTC.

The gene calls are TRBV7-2 and TRBJ2-7; maybe TRBD2 (5 bases). The V gene's germline CDR1 is SGHTA and CDR2 FQGNSA. Trimming left V 1 base short and J 5 bases short, with 15 bases between. This CDR3 is built from 15 residues. This CDR3 reads CASSLVGGLSHEQYF. As DNA, the CDR3 is TGTGCCAGCAGCTTAGTCGGAGGCCTTTCCCACGAGCAGTACTTC.

This clone has a single count. The chain carries TRBV20-1 and TRBJ2-5; 8 bases are shared with TRBD2. Per the germline V gene, CDR1 is DFQATT and CDR2 is SNEGSKA (reference sequence). The V segment lost 3 bases and the J segment 1 base; nucleotides outside the gene matches: 10. The CDR3 is 16 amino acids. CDR3 in amino acids: CSASKGVAGGQETQYF. CDR3 bases: TGCAGTGCTAGTAAAGGGGTGGCGGGGGGCCAAGAGACCCAGTACTTC.

Notes on this clone: With a much larger clone just one base away, this may be a read error. Additional DNA sequences in this sample encode the identical CDR3. The V gene is TRBV5-8, the J gene TRBJ1-5; 9 bases match TRBD1. Germline assignment: CDR1 SGHTS and CDR2 YDEGEE. The CDR3 extends over 15 amino acids. Written as DNA, the CDR3 is TGCGCCAGCAGCTTGGAGAGACAGGGGGGTCAGCCCCAGCATTTT. It is translated as CASSLERQGGQPQHF.

The gene calls are TRBV5-4 and TRBJ2-6; no firm D call. Trimming left V 4 bases short and J 0 bases short, with 20 bases between. CDR3 length: 19 amino acids. The V gene's germline CDR1 is SGHNT and CDR2 YYREEE (reference sequence). The CDR3: CASSPGHRVALSGANVLTF. DNA for the CDR3: TGTGCCAGCAGCCCGGGTCACCGCGTCGCCCTCTCTGGGGCCAACGTCCTGACTTTC.